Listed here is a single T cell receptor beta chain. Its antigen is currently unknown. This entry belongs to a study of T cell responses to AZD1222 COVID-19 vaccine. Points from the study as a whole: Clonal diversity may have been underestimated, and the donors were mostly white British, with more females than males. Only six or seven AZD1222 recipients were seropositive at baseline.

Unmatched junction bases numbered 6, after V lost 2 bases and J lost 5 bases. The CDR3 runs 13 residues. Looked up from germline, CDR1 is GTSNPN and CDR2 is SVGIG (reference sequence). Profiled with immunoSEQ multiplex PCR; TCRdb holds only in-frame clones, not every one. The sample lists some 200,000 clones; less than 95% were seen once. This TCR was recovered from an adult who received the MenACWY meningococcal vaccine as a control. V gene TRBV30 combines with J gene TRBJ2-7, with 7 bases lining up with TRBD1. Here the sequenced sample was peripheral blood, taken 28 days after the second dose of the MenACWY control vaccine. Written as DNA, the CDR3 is TGTGCCTGGAGTCCAGACAGGGTTCACGAGCAGTACTTC. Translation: CAWSPDRVHEQYF.